This TCR beta chain is from a study of CD8+ T cells in alopecia areata. The overall study: The authors grafted skin from roughly 6-12-month-old C3H/HeJ donors with spontaneous alopecia onto approximately 6-11-week-old female C3H/HeJ mice.

Germline CDR1 FNHDT, CDR2 SITEND (reference sequence). V was cut by 2 bases and J by 0 bases, with 11 bases left in between. There are 15 residues in the CDR3. Once RNA had been extracted, it was reverse transcribed into cDNA to act as the sequencing template. Repertoires were generated with immunoSEQ multiplex PCR, while TCRdb's copy carries only in-frame clones and drops some. The sample presents 290,000 or so clones, none singletons. On the basis of CD4, CD8alpha, NKG2D, NKG2ACE and other markers, pooled cutaneous lymph node cells were sorted. This clone has more than one count but fewer than ten. Antigen: not known. Gene names refer to mouse genes. The CDR3 end is not reached by the read, which stops 4 residues before it; the germline J gene fills it in. Study-level results: Normal-skin resident alphabeta T cells also appear among scalp sample sequences. Compared with normal scalp, lesional scalp had higher clonality and more expanded CD8+ clones.

The rearrangement joins TRBV19 to TRBJ1-1; D is possibly TRBD1 (5 bases). Sequenced input: CD4+ T cells sorted from a lymph node. The sequence came from a C3H/HeJ mouse with alopecia areata. Strain MHC haplotype: H2-k. Partial CDR3 DNA: TGTGCCAGCAGTATTTGGAAGGGGTCAAACACA. Encoded protein: CASSIWKGSNT. The full-length CDR3 reads as CASSIWKGSNTEVFF.